A single sample is the source of the 27 T cell receptor beta chains below, sequenced in a study of shared clonotypes between healthy human individuals. Only in-frame clones appear in the TCRdb table, and some are missing; sequencing was by immunoSEQ multiplex PCR. Of around 2,000,000 clones listed, more than 85% are singletons. Naive CD8 isolation took CD45RO-negative cells positively selected for CCR7 and excluded terminally differentiated effector memory CD45RA+ cells. Sequences were obtained from naive CD8+ T cells from PBMCs. Source of these receptors: a man aged 18 to 35 in good health. Some clones in this sample may be carry-over from other donors' samples.

The V and J genes are TRBV29-1 and TRBJ2-1; D may be TRBD2 (6 bases). The germline CDR1 and CDR2 sequences are SQVTM and ANQGSEA. The V end lost 7 bases, the J end lost 0 bases, and 13 bases lay between the germline ends. This CDR3 is built from 14 residues. CDR3: CSESEGSSYNEQFF. The CDR3 coding sequence is TGCAGCGAGTCGGAGGGGAGCTCCTACAATGAGCAGTTCTTC.

This clone has only one observation. The V gene is TRBV18, the J gene TRBJ2-5; 10 bases agree with TRBD1. The CDR3 loop spans 15 amino acids. Germline trimming cut 5 bases from V and 5 bases from J; bases unmatched to any gene: 8. CDR1 KGHSH and CDR2 LQKENI come from the germline V gene. As DNA, the CDR3 is TGTGCCAGCTCAAGACAGGGGGCGTCTCTGGAGACCCAGTACTTC. Its translation: CASSRQGASLETQYF.

This clone has only one observation. The rearrangement uses TRBV5-1 and TRBJ1-5; tentative D call: TRBD1 (5 bases). This CDR3 is 14 amino acids long. V lost 2 bases and J lost 4, with 10 bases in between. Germline lookup yields CDR1 SGHRS and CDR2 YFSETQ. The CDR3 sequence: CASSFDSENQPQHF. CDR3 coding DNA: TGCGCCAGCAGCTTCGACAGTGAGAATCAGCCCCAGCATTTT.

The chain has TRBV9 and TRBJ2-1; D remains unclear. Germline V gene lookup returns CDR1 SGDLS and CDR2 YYNGEE. V was trimmed by 1 base and J by 8 bases, leaving 10 bases between them. This CDR3 is built from 13 residues. CDR3 protein: CASSVRIDDEQFF. Here the CDR3 DNA reads TGTGCCAGCAGCGTACGAATCGACGATGAGCAGTTCTTC.

About this clone itself: Other DNA sequences in this specimen translate into the identical CDR3. The chain carries TRBV18 and TRBJ1-5, with TRBD1 as a possible D gene (6 bases). Germline V CDR1 and CDR2: KGHSH, LQKENI. Trimming shortened V by 2 bases and J by 0 bases, and 8 bases separated the two germline ends. The CDR3 sequence is 15 residues long. CDR3 amino acids: CASSPGRGSNQPQHF. The CDR3 DNA reads as TGTGCCAGCTCACCAGGCAGGGGTAGCAATCAGCCCCAGCATTTT.

V usage is TRBV13 and J usage is TRBJ2-1; either TRBD1 or TRBD2 may supply D (5 bases each). V was clipped by 2 bases and J by 3 bases, with 11 bases between them. The CDR3 covers 15 residues. Germline V lookup: CDR1 PRHDT, CDR2 FYEKMQ (reference sequence). The CDR3 DNA follows: TGTGCCAGCAGCTTAACGAGGGGCCTCTACAATGAGCAGTTCTTC. Its protein product is CASSLTRGLYNEQFF.

The gene calls are TRBV25-1 and TRBJ2-7; 8 bases match TRBD2. V lost 5 bases and J lost 6; bases outside the gene matches: 9. This CDR3 has 14 amino acids. Germline CDR1 MGHDK, CDR2 SYGVNS. CDR3 sequence (DNA): TGTGCCAGCAGTCCCTATCAGCGGGGGCCCGAGCAGTACTTC. Residues: CASSPYQRGPEQYF.

V and J are TRBV5-1 and TRBJ2-5, with 11 bases aligning to TRBD1. This CDR3 comprises 15 residues. CDR1 is SGHRS, CDR2 YFSETQ, per germline. With V trimmed by 4 bases and J by 5 bases, 7 bases remained unmatched. As DNA, the CDR3 is TGCGCCAGCAGCCGCCCGGGACAGGGGGATGAGACCCAGTACTTC. Its translation is CASSRPGQGDETQYF.

The V call is TRBV14, the J call TRBJ2-7, with 7 bases fitting TRBD2. The germline V gene has CDR1 SGHDN and CDR2 FVKESK. This CDR3 region has 14 residues. Losses at the gene ends were 3 bases for V and 3 bases for J; bases not matched to a gene: 5. The CDR3, as DNA: TGTGCCAGCAGCCACCCGCGCGGGAGCTACGAGCAGTACTTC. This sequence encodes CASSHPRGSYEQYF.

The chain uses TRBV9 and TRBJ2-3; 9 bases align to TRBD1. The V gene end was trimmed by 3 bases and the J gene end by 3 bases; junction bases not matched to a gene: 8. The germline CDR1 and CDR2 sequences are SGDLS and YYNGEE. CDR3 length equals 16 residues. The CDR3 here is CASSARQGDQTDTQYF. The CDR3 region has the DNA TGTGCCAGCAGCGCCCGACAGGGGGATCAAACAGATACGCAGTATTTT.

The chain combines TRBV30 with TRBJ2-7; the match to TRBD1 covers 7 bases. Germline loops: CDR1 GTSNPN, CDR2 SVGIG (reference sequence). After removal of 3 bases from V and 3 bases from J, the junction contained 8 bases not matched to a gene. The CDR3 extends over 14 amino acids. In DNA form, the CDR3 reads TGTGCCTGGAGCGGGACAGCTTTTGACTACGAGCAGTACTTC. Its protein product is CAWSGTAFDYEQYF. The variable domain in full, completed from reference TRBV30 and TRBJ2-7, reads SQTIHQWPATLVQPVGSPLSLECTVEGTSNPNLYWYRQAAGRGLQLLFYSVGIGQISSEVPQNLSASRPQDRQFILSSKKLLLSDSGFYLCAWSGTAFDYEQYFGPGTRLTVT.

This chain links TRBV9 with TRBJ2-2, with D possibly being TRBD2 (6 bases). CDR1 and CDR2 from the germline V gene are SGDLS and YYNGEE. V was cut by 6 bases and J by 6 bases, with 18 bases left in between. This CDR3 has 15 residues. The CDR3 DNA follows: TGTGCCAGCACCCCGGAGGGAATGAGGGCCGGGGAGCTGTTTTTT. This codes for CASTPEGMRAGELFF.

The chain recombines TRBV11-3 with TRBJ2-7; D uncertain. The CDR3 runs 13 residues. The germline V and J ends were trimmed by 1 base and 6 bases, with 10 bases remaining between them. Per germline, CDR1 SGHNT and CDR2 YENEEA. CDR3 nucleotide sequence: TGTGCCAGCAGCTTAGGGCGGAGTTCCGAGCAGTACTTC. Its translation is CASSLGRSSEQYF.

The chain recombines TRBV6-5 with TRBJ2-7; a weak D match, TRBD2 (6 bases). Germline V gene lookup returns CDR1 MNHEY and CDR2 SVGAGI. The V end was cut by 5 bases, the J end by 6 bases, with 11 bases between. This CDR3 region has 12 residues. The CDR3 loop is CASSTRGVEQYF. The DNA for the CDR3 is TGTGCCAGCAGTACCCGCGGGGTCGAGCAGTACTTC.

This chain uses TRBV7-9 with TRBJ2-5; the D gene is possibly TRBD1 (5 bases). The CDR3 spans 17 residues. Looked up from germline, CDR1 is SEHNR and CDR2 is FQNEAQ (reference sequence). V lost 5 bases to trimming and J lost 0 bases, with 19 bases between them. This CDR3 reads CASSPVDSRLYQETQYF. The CDR3 DNA reads TGTGCCAGCAGCCCTGTTGACAGCCGTTTGTACCAAGAGACCCAGTACTTC.

This chain connects TRBV28 to TRBJ2-7; D uncertain. Germline values: CDR1 MDHEN, CDR2 SYDVKM. Trimming stripped 3 bases from V and 6 bases from J, with 15 bases between. The CDR3 contains 14 residues. The CDR3 protein is CASSLSLRKSEQYF. The CDR3, as DNA: TGTGCCAGCAGTTTGTCCCTTCGGAAGAGCGAGCAGTACTTC. Full variable domain (missing parts from reference TRBV28 and TRBJ2-7): DVKVTQSSRYLVKRTGEKVFLECVQDMDHENMFWYRQDPGLGLRLIYFSYDVKMKEKGDIPEGYSVSREKKERFSLILESASTNQTSMYLCASSLSLRKSEQYFGPGTRLTVT.

The rearrangement uses TRBV5-1 and TRBJ2-7; no definite D call. Germline assignment: CDR1 SGHRS and CDR2 YFSETQ. The length of the CDR3 is 14 residues. V was pared by 0 bases and J by 6 bases, with 13 bases between. CDR3 sequence reads: CASSLGGSTVEQYF. DNA for the CDR3: TGCGCCAGCAGCTTGGGTGGGTCTACTGTCGAGCAGTACTTC.

The chain joins TRBV19 to TRBJ2-2, with D perhaps matching TRBD2 (6 bases). Germline CDR1 and CDR2: LNHDA and SQIVND (reference sequence). V was cut by 1 base and J by 2 bases, with 14 bases left in between. The CDR3 has 17 amino acids. As DNA, the CDR3 is TGTGCCAGTAGTATAGCCGGGGTAGCGGTAAACACCGGGGAGCTGTTTTTT. Protein sequence: CASSIAGVAVNTGELFF.

The chain links TRBV10-3 to TRBJ1-3; possible D gene TRBD1, 5 bases. The CDR3 is 15 amino acids. Trimming removed 0 bases at V and 4 bases at J, with 10 bases between. Per the germline V gene, CDR1 is ENHRY and CDR2 is SYGVKD. CDR3 nucleotide sequence: TGTGCCATCAGTGAGTCTAAGACAGAAGGAAACACCATATATTTT. Residues: CAISESKTEGNTIYF.

J is TRBJ2-3 and V is TRBV2; possible D gene TRBD1, 5 bases. Germline CDR1 is SNHLY and CDR2 is FYNNEI. The CDR3 sequence is 17 residues long. The V end lost 8 bases, the J end lost 0 bases, and 21 bases lay between the germline ends. The CDR3 coding sequence is TGTGCCAGCCTACCGAGCCCGACAGCCAGAAGCACAGATACGCAGTATTTT. Translating gives CASLPSPTARSTDTQYF.

As to this clone: The same CDR3 arises from other DNA sequences in this sample as well. The rearrangement joins TRBV9 to TRBJ2-5; TRBD1 is a possible D gene (5 bases). In germline, CDR1 is SGDLS, CDR2 YYNGEE. Deletions cut 4 bases from V and 2 bases from J, with 12 bases between. The CDR3 spans 14 residues. The CDR3 region has the DNA TGTGCCAGCAGCACGAGTGGGGCTCAAGAGACCCAGTACTTC. Encoded protein: CASSTSGAQETQYF.

The chain carries TRBV6-1 and TRBJ2-3, with D possibly TRBD1 on 6 matching bases. The CDR3 is 13 residues long. Germline CDR1 MNHNS, CDR2 SASEGT. V gave up 3 bases and J gave up 6 bases, with 10 bases separating them. CDR3 region: CASSEVRGDTQYF. CDR3 DNA sequence: TGTGCCAGCAGTGAGGTTAGGGGGGATACGCAGTATTTT.

This clone was seen just once. This chain connects TRBV6-1 to TRBJ2-7; 7 bases match TRBD2. V lost 4 bases to trimming and J lost 3 bases; unmatched junction nucleotides: 3. The germline V gene has CDR1 MNHNS and CDR2 SASEGT. The CDR3 consists of 13 residues. The CDR3 protein is CASSGLAFYEQYF. The CDR3 bases are TGTGCCAGCAGTGGACTAGCCTTCTACGAGCAGTACTTC.

In DNA, the CDR3 is TGCGCCAGCAGCCAAGGAATTGCACGACAGGGGGCCTACGAGCAGTACTTC. It codes for CASSQGIARQGAYEQYF. The chain uses TRBV4-1 and TRBJ2-7; TRBD1 agrees at 9 bases. This CDR3 has 17 residues. Germline values: CDR1 MGHRA, CDR2 YSYEKL. With V trimmed by 1 base and J by 2 bases, 9 bases remained unmatched.

This clone was detected only once. The chain joins TRBV10-3 to TRBJ2-5; D is unclear. Germline CDR1 and CDR2: ENHRY and SYGVKD. V was clipped by 4 bases and J by 3 bases, with 3 bases between them. The CDR3 runs to 11 residues. The DNA for the CDR3 is TGTGCCATCAGTGTAGAAGAGACCCAGTACTTC. Its protein is CAISVEETQYF.

The count of this clone is one. The CDR3 region has the DNA TGTGCCTGGAACTGGGGCAGGGTGCACTATGGCTACACCTTC. Protein sequence: CAWNWGRVHYGYTF. The chain combines TRBV30 with TRBJ1-2, with a weak D call TRBD1 (5 bases). Per germline, CDR1 GTSNPN and CDR2 SVGIG (reference sequence). The CDR3 has 14 residues. The V end was cut by 4 bases, the J end by 3 bases, with 15 bases between.

This clone was recorded only once. The chain has TRBV9 and TRBJ1-4; D may be TRBD1 (5 bases). The CDR3 loop spans 16 amino acids. The germline CDR1 and CDR2 sequences are SGDLS and YYNGEE. V shed 4 bases and J shed 4 bases, with 17 bases lying between them. CDR3 protein: CASSPGNQGGNEKLFF. The CDR3 DNA is TGTGCCAGCAGCCCGGGGAACCAGGGTGGTAATGAAAAACTGTTTTTT.